This T cell receptor beta chain was sequenced in a study of blood T cell repertoires in COVID-19. Background on the study: PBMCs, B-cell-depleted T cells, or T cells provided the cDNA or gDNA that made up the material.

In the original processing: Amplifying reference gene primers gave estimates of nucleated cell counts. This table comes from immunoSEQ multiplex PCR, and its TCRdb copy is limited to in-frame clones, with some not included. V and J calls plus clone size are reproduced from that table; the DNA served to infer D and trimming. This sample has some 190,000 clones, with nearly 90% found just once. The ends were cut back, 3 bases at V and 0 bases at J, with 15 bases in the middle. This CDR3 region has 18 residues. CDR1 LNHDA and CDR2 SQIVND come from the germline V gene (reference sequence). Only one count was recorded for this clone.

The sequenced material came from peripheral blood. J is TRBJ2-6 and V is TRBV19; D perhaps matches TRBD1 (5 bases). This sequence originates from a middle-aged woman who had recovered from COVID-19. In nucleotides, the CDR3 is TGTGCCAGTAGTATGCAGACAGCCACTTTCTCTGGGGCCAACGTCCTGACTTTC. It specifies CASSMQTATFSGANVLTF.